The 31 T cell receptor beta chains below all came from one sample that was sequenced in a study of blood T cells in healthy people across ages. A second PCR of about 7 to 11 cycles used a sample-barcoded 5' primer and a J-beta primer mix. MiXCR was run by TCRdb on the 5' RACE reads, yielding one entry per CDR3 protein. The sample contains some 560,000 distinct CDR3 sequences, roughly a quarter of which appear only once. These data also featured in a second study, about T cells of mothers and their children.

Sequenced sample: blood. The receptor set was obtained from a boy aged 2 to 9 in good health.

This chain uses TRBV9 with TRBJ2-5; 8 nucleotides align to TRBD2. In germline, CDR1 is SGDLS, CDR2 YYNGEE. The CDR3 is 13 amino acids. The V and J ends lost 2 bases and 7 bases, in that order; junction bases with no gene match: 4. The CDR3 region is CASSVSGRGTQYF. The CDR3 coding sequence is TGTGCCAGCAGCGTTTCCGGGAGGGGGACCCAGTACTTC. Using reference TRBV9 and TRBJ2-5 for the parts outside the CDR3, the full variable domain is DSGVTQTPKHLITATGQRVTLRCSPRSGDLSVYWYQQSLDQGLQFLIQYYNGEERAKGNILERFSAQQFPDLHSELNLSSLELGDSALYFCASSVSGRGTQYFGPGTRLLVL.

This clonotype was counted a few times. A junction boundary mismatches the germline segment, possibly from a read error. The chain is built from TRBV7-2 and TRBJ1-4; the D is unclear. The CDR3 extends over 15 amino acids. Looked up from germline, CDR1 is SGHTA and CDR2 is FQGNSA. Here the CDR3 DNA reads TGTGCCGGCAGCTTCCGGACTGCAACTAATGAAAAACTGTTTTTT. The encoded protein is CAGSFRTATNEKLFF. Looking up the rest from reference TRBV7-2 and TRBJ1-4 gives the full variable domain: GAGVSQSPSNKVTEKGKDVELRCDPISGHTALYWYRQSLGQGLEFLIYFQGNSAPDKSGLPSDRFSAERTGGSVSTLTIQRTQQEDSAVYLCAGSFRTATNEKLFFGSGTQLSVL.

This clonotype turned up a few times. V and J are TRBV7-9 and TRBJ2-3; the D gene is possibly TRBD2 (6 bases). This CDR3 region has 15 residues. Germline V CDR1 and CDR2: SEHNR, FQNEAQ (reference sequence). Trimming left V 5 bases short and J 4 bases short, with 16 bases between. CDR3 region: CASSIVTGAADTQYF. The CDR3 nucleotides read TGTGCCAGCAGCATAGTCACGGGAGCCGCAGATACGCAGTATTTT. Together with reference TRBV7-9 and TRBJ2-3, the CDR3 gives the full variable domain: DTGVSQNPRHKITKRGQNVTFRCDPISEHNRLYWYRQTLGQGPEFLTYFQNEAQLEKSRLLSDRFSAERPKGSFSTLEIQRTEQGDSAMYLCASSIVTGAADTQYFGPGTRLTVL.

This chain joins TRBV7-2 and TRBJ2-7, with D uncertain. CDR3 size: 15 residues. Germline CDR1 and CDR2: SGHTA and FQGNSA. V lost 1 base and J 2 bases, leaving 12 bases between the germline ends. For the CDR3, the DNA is TGTGCCAGCAGCTTAGGGTCATACGACCCCTACGAGCAGTACTTC. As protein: CASSLGSYDPYEQYF.

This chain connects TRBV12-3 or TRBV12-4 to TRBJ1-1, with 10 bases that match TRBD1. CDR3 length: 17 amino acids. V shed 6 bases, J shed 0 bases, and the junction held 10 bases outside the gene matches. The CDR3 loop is CASRPVPGQGMNTEAFF. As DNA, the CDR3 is TGTGCCAGCAGACCAGTCCCGGGACAGGGGATGAACACTGAAGCTTTCTTT.

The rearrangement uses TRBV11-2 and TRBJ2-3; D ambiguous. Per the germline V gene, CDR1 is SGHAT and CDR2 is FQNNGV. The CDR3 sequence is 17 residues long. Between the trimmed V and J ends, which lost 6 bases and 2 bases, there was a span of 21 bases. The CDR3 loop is CASRTFLKGPNTDTQYF. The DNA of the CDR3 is TGTGCCAGCAGAACCTTTTTGAAAGGGCCCAACACAGATACGCAGTATTTT.

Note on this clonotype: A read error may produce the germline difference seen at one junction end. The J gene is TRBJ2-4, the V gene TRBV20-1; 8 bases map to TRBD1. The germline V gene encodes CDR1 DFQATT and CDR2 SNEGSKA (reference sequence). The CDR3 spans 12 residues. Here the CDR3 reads CSGGQGGNTQYF. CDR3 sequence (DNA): TGCAGCGGAGGACAGGGTGGAAACACTCAGTACTTC.

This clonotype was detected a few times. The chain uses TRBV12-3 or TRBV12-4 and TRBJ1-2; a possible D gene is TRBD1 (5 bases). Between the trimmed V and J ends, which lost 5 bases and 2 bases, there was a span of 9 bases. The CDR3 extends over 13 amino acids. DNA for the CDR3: TGTGCCAGCAGTAAAGACAGAAACTATGGCTACACCTTC. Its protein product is CASSKDRNYGYTF.

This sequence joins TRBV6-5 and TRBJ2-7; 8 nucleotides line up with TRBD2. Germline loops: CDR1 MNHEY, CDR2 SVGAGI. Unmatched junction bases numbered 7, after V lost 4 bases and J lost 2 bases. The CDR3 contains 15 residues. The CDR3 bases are TGTGCCAGCAGTTCCCTCTTCGGGGGGGCCTACGAGCAGTACTTC. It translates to CASSSLFGGAYEQYF.

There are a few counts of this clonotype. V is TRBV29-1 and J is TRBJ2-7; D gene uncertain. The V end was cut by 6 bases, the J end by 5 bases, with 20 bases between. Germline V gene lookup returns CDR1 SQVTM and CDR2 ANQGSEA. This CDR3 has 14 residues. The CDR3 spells CSVATGERAHEQYF. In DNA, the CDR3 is TGCAGCGTAGCCACGGGCGAAAGGGCCCACGAGCAGTACTTC.

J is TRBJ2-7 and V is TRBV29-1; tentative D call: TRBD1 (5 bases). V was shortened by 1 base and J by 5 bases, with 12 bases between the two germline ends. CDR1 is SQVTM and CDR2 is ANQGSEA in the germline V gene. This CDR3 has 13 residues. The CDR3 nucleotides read TGCAGCGTTGAAGGGACAAGGGTCGACGAGCAGTACTTC. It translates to CSVEGTRVDEQYF.

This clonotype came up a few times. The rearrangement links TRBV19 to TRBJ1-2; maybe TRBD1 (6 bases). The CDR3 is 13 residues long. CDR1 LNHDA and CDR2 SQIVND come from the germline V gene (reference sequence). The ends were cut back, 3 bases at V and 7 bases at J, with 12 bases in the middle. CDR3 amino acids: CASSMTGSAGYTF. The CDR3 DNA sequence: TGTGCCAGTAGTATGACAGGATCGGCTGGCTACACCTTC.

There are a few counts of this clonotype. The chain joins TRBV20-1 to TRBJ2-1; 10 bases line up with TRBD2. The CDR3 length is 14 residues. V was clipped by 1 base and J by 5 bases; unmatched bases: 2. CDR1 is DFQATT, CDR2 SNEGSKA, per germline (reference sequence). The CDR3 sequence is CSARGLAGDNEQFF. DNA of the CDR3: TGCAGTGCTAGAGGGCTAGCGGGGGACAATGAGCAGTTCTTC.

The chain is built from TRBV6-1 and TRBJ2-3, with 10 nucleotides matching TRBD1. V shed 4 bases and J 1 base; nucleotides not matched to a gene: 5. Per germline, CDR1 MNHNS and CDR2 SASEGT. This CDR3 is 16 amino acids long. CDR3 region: CASSGTGTGGTDTQYF. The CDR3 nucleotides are TGTGCCAGCAGTGGGACCGGGACAGGGGGCACAGATACGCAGTATTTT.

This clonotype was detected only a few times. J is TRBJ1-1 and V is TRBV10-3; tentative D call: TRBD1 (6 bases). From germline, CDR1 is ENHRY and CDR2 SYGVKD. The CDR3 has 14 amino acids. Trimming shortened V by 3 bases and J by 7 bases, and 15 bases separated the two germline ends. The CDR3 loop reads CAISDPGGSFEAFF. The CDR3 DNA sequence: TGTGCCATCAGTGATCCCGGGGGCAGTTTTGAAGCTTTCTTT.

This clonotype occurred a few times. The CDR3 DNA reads TGCAGTGTTATCGGGGGCACAGATACGCAGTATTTT. It yields the protein CSVIGGTDTQYF. This rearrangement joins TRBV20-1 to TRBJ2-3; a possible D gene is TRBD2 (5 bases). The CDR3 is made up of 12 amino acids. The V gene lost 7 bases and the J gene lost 1 base, with 9 bases spanning the gap. CDR1 DFQATT and CDR2 SNEGSKA come from the germline V gene (reference sequence).

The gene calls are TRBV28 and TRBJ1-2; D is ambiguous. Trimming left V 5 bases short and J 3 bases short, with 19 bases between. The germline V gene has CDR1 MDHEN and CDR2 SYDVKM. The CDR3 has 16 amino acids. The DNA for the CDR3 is TGTGCCAGCAGTCCCACACGCTCAGTGCGGTACTATGGCTACACCTTC. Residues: CASSPTRSVRYYGYTF.

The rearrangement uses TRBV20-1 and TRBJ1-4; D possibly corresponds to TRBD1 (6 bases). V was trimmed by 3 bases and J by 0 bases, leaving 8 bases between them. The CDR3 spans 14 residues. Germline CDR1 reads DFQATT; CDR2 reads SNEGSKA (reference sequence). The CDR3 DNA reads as TGCAGTGCTAGGGCAGGGGCAACTAATGAAAAACTGTTTTTT. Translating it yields CSARAGATNEKLFF.

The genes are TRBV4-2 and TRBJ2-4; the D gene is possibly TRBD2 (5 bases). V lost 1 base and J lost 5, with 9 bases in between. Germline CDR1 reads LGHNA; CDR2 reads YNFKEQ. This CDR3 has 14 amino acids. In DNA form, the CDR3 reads TGTGCCAGCAGCCAAGGATCCGGGGAAAACATTCAGTACTTC. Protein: CASSQGSGENIQYF.

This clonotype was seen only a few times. CDR3 nucleotides: TGTGCCACCAGTGCGGCGACTGAGCAGTTCTTC. This sequence encodes CATSAATEQFF. The chain combines TRBV24-1 with TRBJ2-5, with D hard to call. The J call may be faulty, since TRBJ2-1 better matches the DNA end. The CDR3 covers 11 residues. The germline V gene has CDR1 KGHDR and CDR2 SFDVKD.

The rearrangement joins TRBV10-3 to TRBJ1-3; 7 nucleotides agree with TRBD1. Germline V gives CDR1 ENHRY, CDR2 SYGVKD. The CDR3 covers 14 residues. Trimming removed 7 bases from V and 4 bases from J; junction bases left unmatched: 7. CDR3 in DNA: TGTGCCATCAAAGGGACAGTCGGGGGAAACACCATATATTTT. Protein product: CAIKGTVGGNTIYF.

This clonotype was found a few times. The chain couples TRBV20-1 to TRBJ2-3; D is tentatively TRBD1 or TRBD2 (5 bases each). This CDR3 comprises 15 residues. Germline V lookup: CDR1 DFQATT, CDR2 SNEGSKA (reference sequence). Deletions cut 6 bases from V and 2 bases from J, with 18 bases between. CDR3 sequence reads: CSAPWHRDDTDTQYF. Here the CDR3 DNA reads TGCAGTGCGCCGTGGCATCGGGACGACACAGATACGCAGTATTTT.

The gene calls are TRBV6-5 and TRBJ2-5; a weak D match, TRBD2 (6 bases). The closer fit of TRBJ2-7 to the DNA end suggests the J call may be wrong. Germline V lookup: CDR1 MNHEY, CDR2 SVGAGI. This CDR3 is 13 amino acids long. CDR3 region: CASSYLATYEQYF. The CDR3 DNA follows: TGTGCCAGCAGTTACCTAGCGACCTACGAGCAGTACTTC.

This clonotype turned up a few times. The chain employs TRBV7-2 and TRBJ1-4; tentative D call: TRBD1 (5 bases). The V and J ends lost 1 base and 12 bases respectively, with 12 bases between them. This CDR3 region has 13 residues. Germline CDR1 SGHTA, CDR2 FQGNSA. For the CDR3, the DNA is TGTGCCAGCAGCTTAGTGGGGGTAGCCGAACTGTTTTTT. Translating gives CASSLVGVAELFF.

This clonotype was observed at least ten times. In DNA, the CDR3 is TGCAGTGCAACCCGGACTAGCGGGGGGCCCTCCTACAATGAGCAGTTCTTC. The encoded protein is CSATRTSGGPSYNEQFF. The chain couples TRBV20-1 to TRBJ2-1; 14 nucleotides match TRBD2. V shed 6 bases and J 0 bases; nucleotides not matched to a gene: 7. The CDR3 has 17 amino acids. Germline CDR1 and CDR2: DFQATT and SNEGSKA (reference sequence).

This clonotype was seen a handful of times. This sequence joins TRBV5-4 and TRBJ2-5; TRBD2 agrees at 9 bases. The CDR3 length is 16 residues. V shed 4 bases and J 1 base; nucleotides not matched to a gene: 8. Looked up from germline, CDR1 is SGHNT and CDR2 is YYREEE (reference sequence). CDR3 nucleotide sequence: TGTGCCAGCAGCCCCCCGGGACTAGCCACCCAAGAGACCCAGTACTTC. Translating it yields CASSPPGLATQETQYF. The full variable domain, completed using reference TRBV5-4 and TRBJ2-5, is ETGVTQSPTHLIKTRGQQVTLRCSSQSGHNTVSWYQQALGQGPQFIFQYYREEENGRGNFPPRFSGLQFPNYSSELNVNALELDDSALYLCASSPPGLATQETQYFGPGTRLLVL.

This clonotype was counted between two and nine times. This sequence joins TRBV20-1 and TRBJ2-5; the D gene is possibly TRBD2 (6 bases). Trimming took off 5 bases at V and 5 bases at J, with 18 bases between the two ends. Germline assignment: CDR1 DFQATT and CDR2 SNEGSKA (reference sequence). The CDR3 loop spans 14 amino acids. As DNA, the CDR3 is TGCAGTGCTTTGGCCGGGAGAGGGGTGGAGACCCAGTACTTC. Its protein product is CSALAGRGVETQYF.

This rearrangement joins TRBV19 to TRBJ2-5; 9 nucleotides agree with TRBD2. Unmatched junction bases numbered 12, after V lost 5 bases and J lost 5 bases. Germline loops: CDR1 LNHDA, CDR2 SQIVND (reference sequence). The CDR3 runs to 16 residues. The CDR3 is CASSSQHSGGAETQYF. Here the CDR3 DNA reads TGTGCCAGTAGTTCCCAACATAGCGGGGGTGCCGAGACCCAGTACTTC.

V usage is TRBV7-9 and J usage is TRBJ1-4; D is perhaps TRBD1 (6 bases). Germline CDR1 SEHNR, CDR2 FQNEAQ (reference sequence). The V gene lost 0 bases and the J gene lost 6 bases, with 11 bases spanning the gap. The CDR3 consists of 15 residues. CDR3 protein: CASSLAEGGDEKLFF. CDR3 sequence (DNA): TGTGCCAGCAGCTTAGCAGAAGGGGGAGATGAAAAACTGTTTTTT.

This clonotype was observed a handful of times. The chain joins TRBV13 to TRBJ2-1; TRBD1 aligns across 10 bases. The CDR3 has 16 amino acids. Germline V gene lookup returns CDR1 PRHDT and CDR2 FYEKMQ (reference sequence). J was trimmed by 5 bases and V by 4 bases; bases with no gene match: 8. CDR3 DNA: TGTGCCAGCAGCTCTACGCCGGGACAGGGGAACAATGAGCAGTTCTTC. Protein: CASSSTPGQGNNEQFF.

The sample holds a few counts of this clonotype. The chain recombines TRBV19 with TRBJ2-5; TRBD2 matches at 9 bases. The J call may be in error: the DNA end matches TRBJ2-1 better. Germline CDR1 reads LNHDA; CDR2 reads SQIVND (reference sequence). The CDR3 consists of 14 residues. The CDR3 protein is CASSMAGGRNEQFF. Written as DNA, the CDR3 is TGTGCCAGTAGTATGGCGGGGGGGAGGAATGAGCAGTTCTTC.